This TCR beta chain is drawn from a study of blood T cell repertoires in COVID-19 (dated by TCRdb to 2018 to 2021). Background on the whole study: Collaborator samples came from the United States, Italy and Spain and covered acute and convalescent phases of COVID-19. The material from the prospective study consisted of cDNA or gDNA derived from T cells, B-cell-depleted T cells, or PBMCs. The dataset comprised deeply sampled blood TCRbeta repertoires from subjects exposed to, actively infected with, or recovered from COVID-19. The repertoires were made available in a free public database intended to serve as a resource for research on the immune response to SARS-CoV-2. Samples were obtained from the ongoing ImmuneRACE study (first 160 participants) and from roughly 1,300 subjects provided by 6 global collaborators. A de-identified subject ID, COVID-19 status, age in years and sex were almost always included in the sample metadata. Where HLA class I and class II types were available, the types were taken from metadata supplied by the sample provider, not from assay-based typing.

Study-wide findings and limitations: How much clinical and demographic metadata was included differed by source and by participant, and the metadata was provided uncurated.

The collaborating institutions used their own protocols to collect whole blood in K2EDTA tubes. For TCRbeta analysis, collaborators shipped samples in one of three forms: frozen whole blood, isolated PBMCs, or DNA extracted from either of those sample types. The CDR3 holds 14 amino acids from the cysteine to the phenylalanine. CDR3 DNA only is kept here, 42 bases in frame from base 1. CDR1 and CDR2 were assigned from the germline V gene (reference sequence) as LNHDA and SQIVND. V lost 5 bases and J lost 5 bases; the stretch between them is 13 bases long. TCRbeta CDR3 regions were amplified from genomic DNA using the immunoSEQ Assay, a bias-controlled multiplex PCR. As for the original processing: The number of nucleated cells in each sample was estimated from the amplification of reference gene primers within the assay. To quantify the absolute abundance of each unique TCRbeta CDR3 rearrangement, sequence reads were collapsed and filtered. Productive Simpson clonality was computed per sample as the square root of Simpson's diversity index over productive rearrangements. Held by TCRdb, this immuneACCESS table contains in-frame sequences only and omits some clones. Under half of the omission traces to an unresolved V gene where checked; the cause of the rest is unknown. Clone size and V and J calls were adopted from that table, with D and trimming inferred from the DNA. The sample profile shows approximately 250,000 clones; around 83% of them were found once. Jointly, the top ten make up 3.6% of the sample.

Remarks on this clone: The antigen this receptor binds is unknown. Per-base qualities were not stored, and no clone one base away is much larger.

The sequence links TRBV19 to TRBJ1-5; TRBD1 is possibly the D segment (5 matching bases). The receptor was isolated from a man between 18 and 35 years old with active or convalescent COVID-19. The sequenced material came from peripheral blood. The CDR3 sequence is CASSPSSRDQPQHF. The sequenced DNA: TGTGCCAGTAGTCCCAGCTCCAGGGATCAGCCCCAGCATTTT.